The next 8 T cell receptor beta chains were all read from a single sample in a study of graft-versus-host responses after intestinal transplantation. Sequencing used immunoSEQ multiplex PCR; TCRdb keeps in-frame clones, though not all of them. Among just over 15,000 clones listed, around 87% were seen once. Sequences were derived from bone marrow, sampled just over 120 days after intestinal transplantation. These TCRs come from a human patient who received an intestinal transplant, so some T cells may come from the graft donor.

V usage is TRBV7-9 and J usage is TRBJ2-7, with 10 bases lining up with TRBD2. J was trimmed by 7 bases and V by 4 bases; bases with no gene match: 19. The CDR3 runs 18 residues. Germline-derived CDR1 and CDR2 are SEHNR and FQNEAQ (reference sequence). CDR3 sequence reads: CASSSHLAGALRPREQYF. The DNA for the CDR3 is TGTGCCAGCAGCTCGCACCTAGCGGGAGCGCTAAGACCGCGTGAGCAGTACTTC.

V and J are TRBV6-6 and TRBJ2-7, with 10 bases lining up with TRBD2. J gave up 3 bases and V 2 bases, and 4 bases lay outside the gene matches. CDR3 size: 15 residues. The germline CDR1 and CDR2 sequences are MNHNY and SVGAGI (reference sequence). The CDR3 spells CASSYGLAANYEQYF. As DNA, the CDR3 is TGTGCCAGCAGTTACGGACTAGCGGCAAACTACGAGCAGTACTTC.

The V call is TRBV11-3, the J call TRBJ1-6; D unclear. V lost 0 bases and J 7 bases, leaving 7 bases between the germline ends. The CDR3 is 14 residues long. Germline CDR1 and CDR2: SGHNT and YENEEA. The CDR3 region is CASSLDSLNSPLHF. The CDR3 DNA reads as TGTGCCAGCAGCTTAGACAGCCTGAATTCACCCCTCCACTTT.

The rearrangement uses TRBV19 and TRBJ1-2; D gene uncertain. Trimming left V 7 bases short and J 0 bases short, with 12 bases between. This CDR3 region has 14 residues. Germline V gene data show CDR1 as LNHDA and CDR2 as SQIVND (reference sequence). CDR3: CASTLDPPNYGYTF. For the CDR3, the DNA is TGTGCCAGTACCTTGGACCCACCTAACTATGGCTACACCTTC.

The J gene is TRBJ2-3, the V gene TRBV27; D perhaps matches TRBD1 (5 bases). V was trimmed by 6 bases and J by 3 bases, leaving 13 bases between them. Germline loops: CDR1 MNHEY, CDR2 SMNVEV (reference sequence). The CDR3 is 14 residues long. This CDR3 is CASRLQGRTDTQYF. The CDR3 DNA reads TGTGCCAGCAGGCTCCAGGGCCGAACAGATACGCAGTATTTT.

Of note for this clone: This same CDR3 is encoded by further DNA sequences in the sample. The chain uses TRBV12-5 and TRBJ1-1, with D hard to call. This CDR3 is 12 amino acids long. The germline gives CDR1 LGHNT, CDR2 FRNRAP. Trimming stripped 8 bases from V and 4 bases from J, with 11 bases between. CDR3 nucleotide sequence: TGTGCTAGTTCCACCTCCTTCACTGAAGCTTTCTTT. It specifies CASSTSFTEAFF.

The chain has TRBV9 and TRBJ2-1, with 14 bases matching TRBD2. The length of the CDR3 is 15 residues. CDR1 and CDR2 from the germline V gene are SGDLS and YYNGEE. V shed 2 bases and J 9 bases; nucleotides not matched to a gene: 4. CDR3 sequence: CASSVGTSGSSEQFF. As DNA, the CDR3 is TGTGCCAGCAGCGTTGGGACTAGCGGGAGTAGTGAGCAGTTCTTC.

CDR3 in amino acids: CASSYSQEREQYF. The CDR3 DNA reads TGTGCCAGCAGTTACTCGCAGGAAAGAGAGCAGTACTTC. The chain recombines TRBV6-5 with TRBJ2-7; D is uncertain. CDR1 is MNHEY, CDR2 SVGAGI, per germline. V was clipped by 0 bases and J by 7 bases, with 10 bases between them. This CDR3 comprises 13 residues.